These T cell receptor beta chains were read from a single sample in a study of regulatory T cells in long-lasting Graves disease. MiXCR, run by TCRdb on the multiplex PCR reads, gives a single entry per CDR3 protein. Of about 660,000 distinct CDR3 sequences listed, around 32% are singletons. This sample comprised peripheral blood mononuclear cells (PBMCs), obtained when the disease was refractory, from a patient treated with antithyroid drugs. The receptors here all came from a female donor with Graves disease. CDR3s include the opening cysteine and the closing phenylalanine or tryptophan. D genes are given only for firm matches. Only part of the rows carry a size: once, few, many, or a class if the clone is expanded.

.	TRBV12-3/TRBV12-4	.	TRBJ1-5	CASSFTKQPQHF	TGTGCCAGCAGTTTTACCAAACAGCCCCAGCATTTT
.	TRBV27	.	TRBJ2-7	CASRKGYEQYF	TGTGCCAGCAGAAAGGGGTACGAGCAGTACTTC
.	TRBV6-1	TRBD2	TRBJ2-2	CASSERAGGTGELFF	TGTGCCAGCAGTGAAAGAGCGGGAGGGACCGGGGAGCTGTTTTTT
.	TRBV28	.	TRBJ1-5	CASSTSGEYQPQHF	.
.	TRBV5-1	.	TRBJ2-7	CTSSLDVRVEQYF	TGCACCAGCAGCTTGGATGTCAGGGTGGAGCAGTACTTC
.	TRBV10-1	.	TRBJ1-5	CASTVGSSNQPQHF	TGCGCCAGCACGGTTGGATCTAGCAATCAGCCCCAGCATTTT
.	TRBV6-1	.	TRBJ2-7	CASSQDPTWEQYF	TGTGCCAGCAGCCAAGATCCAACCTGGGAGCAGTACTTC
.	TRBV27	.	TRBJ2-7	CASSLQGRDEQYF	TGTGCCAGCAGTTTACAGGGGCGGGACGAGCAGTACTTC
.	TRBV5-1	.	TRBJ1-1	CASSLAVGREGSAFF	TGCGCCAGCAGCTTGGCCGTTGGTCGTGAGGGATCGGCTTTCTTT
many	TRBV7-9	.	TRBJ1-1	CASSLAAPKSTEAFF	TGTGCCAGCAGCTTAGCGGCCCCCAAGAGTACTGAAGCTTTCTTT
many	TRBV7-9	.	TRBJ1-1	CASSLKGGSTEAFF	TGTGCCAGCAGCTTAAAGGGGGGGAGCACTGAAGCTTTCTTT
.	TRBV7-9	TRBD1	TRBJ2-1	CASSPRGNSYNEQFF	TGTGCCAGCAGCCCCAGGGGGAACTCCTACAATGAGCAGTTCTTC
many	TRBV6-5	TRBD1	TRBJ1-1	CASSSHPGQIVSTEAFF	TGTGCCAGCAGTTCGCACCCGGGACAGATTGTCAGCACTGAAGCTTTCTTT
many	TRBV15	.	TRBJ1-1	CATSRDPGVGTEAFF	TGTGCCACCAGCAGAGATCCCGGGGTTGGCACTGAAGCTTTCTTT
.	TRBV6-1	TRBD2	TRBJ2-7	CASSVLAGVGEQYF	TGTGCCAGCAGTGTACTAGCGGGAGTCGGCGAGCAGTACTTC
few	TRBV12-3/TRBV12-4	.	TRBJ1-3	CASSSGTSNTIYF	TGTGCCAGCAGTTCTGGGACCTCAAACACCATATATTTT
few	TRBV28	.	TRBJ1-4	CASSQIFGSNEKLFF	TGTGCCAGCAGTCAAATTTTCGGATCGAATGAAAAACTGTTTTTT
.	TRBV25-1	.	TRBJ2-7	CASSEGVRVIHEQYF	TGTGCCAGCAGTGAAGGGGTCAGGGTAATCCACGAGCAGTACTTC
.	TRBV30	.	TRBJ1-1	CAWSSLPVPRGAEAFF	TGTGCCTGGAGTTCCCTTCCTGTCCCGAGGGGAGCTGAAGCTTTCTTT
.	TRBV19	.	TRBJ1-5	CASSPIGQPQHF	TGTGCCAGTAGTCCCATCGGACAGCCCCAGCATTTT
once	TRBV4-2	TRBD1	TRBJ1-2	CASSQDPGTGKGYTF	TGTGCCAGCAGCCAAGATCCCGGGACAGGGAAAGGCTACACCTTC
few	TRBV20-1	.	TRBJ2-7	CSAKGINEQYF	TGCAGTGCTAAAGGGATTAACGAGCAGTACTTC
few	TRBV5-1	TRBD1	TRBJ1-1	CATSRQGGNTEAFF	TGCGCCACTTCACGACAGGGGGGGAACACTGAAGCTTTCTTT
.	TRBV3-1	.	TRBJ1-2	CASSPSRGPSNYGYTF	TGTGCCAGCAGCCCCTCTCGGGGCCCCAGTAACTATGGCTACACCTTC
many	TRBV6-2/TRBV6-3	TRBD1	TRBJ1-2	CASSNRQGNYGYTF	TGTGCCAGCAGTAACAGACAGGGGAACTATGGCTACACCTTC
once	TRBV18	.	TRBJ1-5	CASSPMPTGNSFNQPQHF	TGTGCCAGCTCACCAATGCCTACAGGGAATTCGTTCAATCAGCCCCAGCATTTT
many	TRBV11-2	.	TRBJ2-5	CASSLELTMETQYF	TGTGCCAGCAGCTTAGAACTAACCATGGAGACCCAGTACTTC
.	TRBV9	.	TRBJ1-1	CASSELTGAEAFF	TGTGCCAGCAGCGAGCTGACCGGGGCTGAAGCTTTCTTT
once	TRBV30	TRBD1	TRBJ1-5	CAWGDSGQQPQHF	TGTGCCTGGGGGGACAGTGGCCAGCAGCCCCAGCATTTT
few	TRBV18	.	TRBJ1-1	CASSPGSQTGEAFF	TGTGCCAGCTCACCTGGGTCGCAGACGGGTGAAGCTTTCTTT
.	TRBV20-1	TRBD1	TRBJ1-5	CSARSDRGGNQPQHF	TGCAGTGCTAGGTCGGACAGGGGTGGGAATCAGCCCCAGCATTTT
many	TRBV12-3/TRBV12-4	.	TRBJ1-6	CASSFGGVGSPLHF	TGTGCCAGCAGTTTCGGAGGGGTGGGTTCACCCCTCCACTTT
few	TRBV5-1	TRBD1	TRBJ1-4	CASSSWTGKNEKLFF	TGCGCCAGCAGCTCCTGGACAGGGAAGAATGAAAAACTGTTTTTT
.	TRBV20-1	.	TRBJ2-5	CSARDMGTLKTQYF	TGCAGTGCTAGAGATATGGGGACTTTAAAGACCCAGTACTTC
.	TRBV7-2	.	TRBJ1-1	CASSRTEMNTEAFF	TGTGCCAGCAGCCGGACAGAAATGAACACTGAAGCTTTCTTT
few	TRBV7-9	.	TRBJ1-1	CASSQQAGWQGSPNTEAFF	TGTGCCAGCAGCCAACAGGCGGGGTGGCAGGGCTCGCCGAACACTGAAGCTTTCTTT
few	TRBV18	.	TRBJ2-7	CASSPLGGGEQYF	TGTGCCAGCTCCCCCCTGGGGGGAGGCGAGCAGTACTTC
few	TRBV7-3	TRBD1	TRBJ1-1	CASSLRAGGYEAFF	TGTGCCAGCAGCTTACGGGCAGGGGGTTATGAAGCTTTCTTT
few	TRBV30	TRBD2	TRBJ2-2	CAWSGWPSGTGELFF	TGTGCCTGGAGTGGGTGGCCTAGCGGCACCGGGGAGCTGTTTTTT
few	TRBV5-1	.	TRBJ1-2	CASSLPQASSYGYTF	TGCGCCAGCAGCCTACCACAGGCCTCTAGCTATGGCTACACCTTC
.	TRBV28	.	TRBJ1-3	CASSFGRNTIYF	TGTGCCAGCAGTTTTGGAAGAAACACCATATATTTT
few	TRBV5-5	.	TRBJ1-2	CASSLVRGKLVGYTF	TGTGCCAGCAGCTTGGTTAGGGGGAAGCTCGTCGGCTACACCTTC
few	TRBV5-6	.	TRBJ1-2	CASSLGSGYYGYTF	TGTGCCAGCAGCTTGGGGTCGGGATACTATGGCTACACCTTC
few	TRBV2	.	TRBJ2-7	CASSYPSEGIYEQYF	TGTGCCAGCAGTTACCCCAGTGAGGGCATTTACGAGCAGTACTTC